This T cell receptor beta chain was profiled in a study of CD8 T cells in Susac syndrome (dated by TCRdb to the late 2010s). Background on the whole study: Among the sequenced Susac syndrome patients, more than five had clinically active disease and under 10 were in clinical remission. At blood withdrawal, Susac syndrome patients were therapy-naive, treated with corticosteroids (with IVIg additionally given to some), or treated with IVIg alone. Whether CD8+ T cell activation and differentiation in Susac syndrome was antigen driven was tested using repertoire sequencing. CD8+ T cell repertoire clonality was compared between around eleven healthy donors, some 14 Susac syndrome patients and 15 multiple sclerosis patients. Results the study describes overall, beyond this receptor: The TCR sequencing and HLA analysis was acknowledged to have included a relatively small number of individuals. In the total CD8+ and CD8+ TEMRA repertoires, around 15 and five Susac-specific public clones, respectively, were identified. Clonal expansion was seen in Susac syndrome CD8+ repertoires, peaking in CD8+ TEMRA cells and being greater in clinically active patients than in remitting ones.

Reading the germline V gene (reference sequence) gives CDR1 MNHNY and CDR2 SVGAGI. The CDR3 spans 16 residues, from the cysteine through the phenylalanine. The CDR3 DNA has 48 bases and is translated from base 1. Trimming takes 4 bases off V and 2 bases off J; junction bases not matched to a gene: 6. This clonotype was found once. Its antigen is unknown. No much larger clone is present one base from it, and per-base qualities are unavailable. Weak support is all one read offers. RNA was extracted using the RNeasy kit, and 0.5 to 1 microgram was reverse transcribed with random hexamers. The immunoSEQ multiplex PCR assay, covering 54 Vbeta and 13 Jbeta segments, was used to amplify TCR beta CDR3 regions. PCR amplification bias was corrected using a synthetic template baseline for primer optimization and computational correction. In the original analysis: Reads were annotated to V, D and J genes per IMGT and analyzed with immunoSEQ Analyzer, keeping only productive sequences. Clonality was computed as one minus Shannon entropy normalized by log2 of the number of productive unique sequences. For each patient and control, public and private clones were evaluated within the 100 most prevalent clones. Clones were defined as Susac-specific if absent from the healthy and MS cohorts, from under 1,200 published viral clones and from other ImmuneACCESS disease sequences. TCRdb passed the public sequencing reads through fastp at Q25 and MiXCR, retaining productive beta sequences. Each record represents a unique CDR3 protein, reported with the most common genes and DNA among its rows. V and J calls and clone size were set by TCRdb, not the authors. This sample gives under 85,000 distinct CDR3 sequences in total; 80% to 95% of them show up just once. The ten most abundant clones make up approximately 0.45% of the sample.

Peripheral blood CD8+ and CD4+ T cells from healthy donors, Susac syndrome patients and multiple sclerosis patients were profiled using high-throughput TCR beta sequencing. The Susac syndrome patients fulfilled recently defined diagnostic criteria for either definite or probable disease. Bulk CD8+ and CD4+ T cells were purified by magnetic negative isolation, whereas CD8+ TEMRA cells were enriched by FACS. Blood was drawn into EDTA tubes, processed within 24 hours, and PBMCs were isolated by density gradient centrifugation. PBMCs intended for TCR sequencing were cryopreserved in liquid nitrogen and were subsequently thawed in a 37 degrees C water bath. The sorted or isolated CD4+, CD8+ and CD8+ TEMRA cells reached a purity of at least 90%.

This receptor was identified in a human donor with Susac syndrome. What was sequenced was CD8+ T cells from PBMCs. The sequence links TRBV6-6 to TRBJ1-5; TRBD1 fits 9 bases in the junction. The CDR3: CASSFSRTGGNQPQHF. The nucleotide sequence reads as follows: TGTGCCAGCAGTTTCTCTCGGACAGGGGGCAATCAGCCCCAGCATTTT.